This T cell receptor (beta chain) was sequenced during a study of blood T cell repertoires in COVID-19. TCRdb's copy holds only in-frame clones and misses some; the assay was immunoSEQ multiplex PCR. Of approximately 100,000 clones in the sample, 75% to 90% were seen once. Germline CDR1 SGHRS, CDR2 YFSETQ. The CDR3 has 12 residues. V lost 2 bases, J lost 8 bases, and 10 bases lay in between. Sequencing was carried out using peripheral blood. V is TRBV5-1 and J is TRBJ1-2, with D possibly matching TRBD1 (6 bases). The clonotype originates from a human donor with acute or convalescent COVID-19. The donor label of this sample is uncertain. The CDR3 loop reads CASSFTGIGYTF. Here the CDR3 DNA reads TGCGCCAGCAGCTTTACAGGGATCGGCTACACCTTC.